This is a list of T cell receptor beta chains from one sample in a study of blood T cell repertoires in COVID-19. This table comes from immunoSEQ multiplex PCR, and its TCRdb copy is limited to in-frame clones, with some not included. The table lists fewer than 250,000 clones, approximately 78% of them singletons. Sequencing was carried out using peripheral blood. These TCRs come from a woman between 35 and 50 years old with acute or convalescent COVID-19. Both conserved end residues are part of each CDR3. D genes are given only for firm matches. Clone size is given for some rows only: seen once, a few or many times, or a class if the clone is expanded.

cdr3_aa: CASDFHPAYEQYF
cdr3_nt: TGTGCCAGCGACTTCCATCCCGCCTACGAGCAGTACTTC
clone_size: .
v_call: TRBV3-1/TRBV3-2
j_call: TRBJ2-7
d_call: .

cdr3_aa: CATSRGLAGELATQYF
cdr3_nt: TGTGCCACCAGCAGGGGTTTGGCGGGAGAGTTAGCTACGCAGTATTTT
clone_size: many
v_call: TRBV15
j_call: TRBJ2-3
d_call: TRBD2

cdr3_aa: CSVEARGLSYEQYF
cdr3_nt: TGCAGCGTTGAAGCCAGGGGGCTATCCTACGAGCAGTACTTC
clone_size: .
v_call: TRBV29-1
j_call: TRBJ2-7
d_call: TRBD1

cdr3_aa: CASSLSQTGSYEQYF
cdr3_nt: TGTGCCAGCAGTTTATCCCAGACAGGGAGCTACGAGCAGTACTTC
clone_size: .
v_call: TRBV27
j_call: TRBJ2-7
d_call: TRBD1

cdr3_aa: CASSIASGSYNEQFF
cdr3_nt: TGTGCCAGTAGTATAGCCAGCGGGAGTTACAATGAGCAGTTCTTC
clone_size: .
v_call: TRBV19
j_call: TRBJ2-1
d_call: TRBD2

cdr3_aa: CATSEPAGDTQYF
cdr3_nt: TGTGCCACCAGTGAGCCGGCCGGGGATACGCAGTATTTT
clone_size: .
v_call: TRBV24-1
j_call: TRBJ2-3
d_call: .

cdr3_aa: CATSRDRGPGNTIYF
cdr3_nt: TGTGCCACCAGCAGAGACAGGGGGCCTGGAAACACCATATATTTT
clone_size: .
v_call: TRBV15
j_call: TRBJ1-3
d_call: TRBD1

cdr3_aa: CASSTPPGTQSNQPQHF
cdr3_nt: TGTGCCAGTAGTACCCCACCCGGGACACAGAGCAATCAGCCCCAGCATTTT
clone_size: .
v_call: TRBV19
j_call: TRBJ1-5
d_call: .

cdr3_aa: CASSRGEQETQYF
cdr3_nt: TGTGCCAGCTCACGTGGAGAACAAGAGACCCAGTACTTC
clone_size: .
v_call: TRBV18
j_call: TRBJ2-5
d_call: .

cdr3_aa: CASSKGGEKSYEQYF
cdr3_nt: TGTGCCAGCAGTAAGGGCGGGGAGAAGTCCTACGAGCAGTACTTC
clone_size: .
v_call: TRBV7-2
j_call: TRBJ2-7
d_call: .

cdr3_aa: CASSNRGRYNEQFF
cdr3_nt: TGTGCCAGCAGTAACAGGGGTCGTTACAATGAGCAGTTCTTC
clone_size: .
v_call: TRBV28
j_call: TRBJ2-1
d_call: TRBD1

cdr3_aa: CASTSLGQGSNYGYTF
cdr3_nt: TGTGCCAGCACATCCCTGGGACAGGGTTCTAACTATGGCTACACCTTC
clone_size: .
v_call: TRBV27
j_call: TRBJ1-2
d_call: TRBD1

cdr3_aa: CASSPGGIGTEAFF
cdr3_nt: TGTGCCAGCAGCCCAGGGGGCATAGGAACTGAAGCTTTCTTT
clone_size: .
v_call: TRBV5-4
j_call: TRBJ1-1
d_call: TRBD1

cdr3_aa: CASSIGGQDNSPLHF
cdr3_nt: TGTGCCAGCAGCATAGGGGGACAGGATAATTCACCCCTCCACTTT
clone_size: .
v_call: TRBV21-1
j_call: TRBJ1-6
d_call: .

cdr3_aa: CASSFSPSTGGHNEQFF
cdr3_nt: TGTGCCAGCAGCTTTTCCCCTTCGACGGGGGGGCACAATGAGCAGTTCTTC
clone_size: .
v_call: TRBV11-2
j_call: TRBJ2-1
d_call: TRBD2

cdr3_aa: CAISDPQETNQPQHF
cdr3_nt: TGTGCCATCAGTGACCCACAGGAGACCAATCAGCCCCAGCATTTT
clone_size: .
v_call: TRBV10-3
j_call: TRBJ1-5
d_call: .

cdr3_aa: CATSRDLSGGEDTEAFF
cdr3_nt: TGTGCCACCAGCAGAGATTTATCGGGGGGCGAGGACACTGAAGCTTTCTTT
clone_size: once
v_call: TRBV15
j_call: TRBJ1-1
d_call: .

cdr3_aa: CASDRSTGELFF
cdr3_nt: TGTGCCAGTGACAGGTCCACCGGGGAGCTGTTTTTT
clone_size: .
v_call: TRBV6-5
j_call: TRBJ2-2
d_call: .

cdr3_aa: CASSPTLSKQGGSRETQYF
cdr3_nt: TGTGCCAGCAGCCCGACCCTCTCGAAGCAGGGTGGAAGTAGAGAGACCCAGTACTTC
clone_size: .
v_call: TRBV5-6
j_call: TRBJ2-5
d_call: .

cdr3_aa: CASSTRTAQETQYF
cdr3_nt: TGTGCCAGTAGTACACGGACAGCCCAAGAGACCCAGTACTTC
clone_size: .
v_call: TRBV19
j_call: TRBJ2-5
d_call: .